Below are 20 T cell receptor beta chains sequenced from a single sample in a study of blood T cells in healthy people across ages. Sample-barcoded 5' priming and a J-beta primer mix drove a second PCR of 7 to 11 cycles. TCRdb passed the 5' RACE reads through MiXCR, listing each CDR3 protein once. The repertoire includes some 1,500,000 distinct CDR3 sequences, under 55% of them detected once, and around 4% sits in the top ten. The material sequenced was blood. These receptors came from a woman aged 18-29 years in good health.

The chain carries TRBV7-9 and TRBJ2-5, with D hard to call. CDR3 size: 14 residues. The germline V gene encodes CDR1 SEHNR and CDR2 FQNEAQ (reference sequence). Trimming cost V 5 bases and J 2 bases, with 12 bases left between them. The CDR3 DNA is TGTGCCAGCAGCACCCCGACTCCTCAAGAGACCCAGTACTTC. It yields the protein CASSTPTPQETQYF.

This clonotype appeared a few times. V is TRBV6-6 and J is TRBJ2-5; tentatively, D is TRBD2 (6 bases). The DNA end favors TRBJ2-7, so the J call may be wrong. Germline V gene sequence: CDR1 MNHNY, CDR2 SVGAGI (reference sequence). The CDR3 extends over 15 amino acids. CDR3 in amino acids: CASDARRGGSSEQYF. As DNA, the CDR3 is TGTGCCAGCGATGCTAGGCGGGGAGGTAGCTCCGAGCAGTACTTC.

The J gene is TRBJ1-5, the V gene TRBV18; 8 bases are shared with TRBD1. CDR1 KGHSH and CDR2 LQKENI come from the germline V gene. This CDR3 comprises 15 residues. Trimming took 2 bases from V and 6 from J; bases not matched to a gene: 6. CDR3 in DNA: TGTGCCAGCTCACCAAGGGCCACAGGGGGTCAGCCCCAGCATTTT. Protein product: CASSPRATGGQPQHF.

CDR3: CASSSLADSYEQYF. CDR3 bases: TGTGCCAGCAGCTCGCTAGCGGACTCCTACGAGCAGTACTTC. The chain recombines TRBV7-2 with TRBJ2-7; 7 bases line up with TRBD2. The CDR3 is 14 amino acids. After removal of 4 bases from V and 0 bases from J, the junction contained 3 bases not matched to a gene. Germline V gives CDR1 SGHTA, CDR2 FQGNSA.

This clonotype was seen a few times. The chain couples TRBV6-6 to TRBJ2-1; TRBD1 aligns across 7 bases. This CDR3 has 15 residues. Germline V gene lookup returns CDR1 MNHNY and CDR2 SVGAGI (reference sequence). V was pared by 7 bases and J by 0 bases, with 6 bases of the junction left unmatched. For the CDR3, the DNA is TGTGCCAGCAACATCCGGGACAGCTCCTACAATGAGCAGTTCTTC. Its protein is CASNIRDSSYNEQFF.

V is TRBV7-2 and J is TRBJ2-2; possibly TRBD1 for D (5 bases). Trimming shortened V by 4 bases and J by 6 bases, and 12 bases separated the two germline ends. The length of the CDR3 is 14 residues. Germline V CDR1 and CDR2: SGHTA, FQGNSA. CDR3 protein: CASSSPWGAGELFF. The CDR3, as DNA: TGTGCCAGCAGCTCCCCTTGGGGCGCCGGGGAGCTGTTTTTT.

This clonotype has more than one count but fewer than ten. The gene calls are TRBV7-2 and TRBJ2-4; D is perhaps TRBD2 (5 bases). CDR1 SGHTA and CDR2 FQGNSA come from the germline V gene. V lost 2 bases and J lost 8, with 10 bases in between. The CDR3 sequence is 13 residues long. CDR3 DNA: TGTGCCAGCAGCTTAACGGGATTTGACATTCAGTACTTC. It encodes CASSLTGFDIQYF.

This clonotype has only a few counts. The chain joins TRBV4-1 to TRBJ1-2; tentative D call: TRBD1 (5 bases). The V gene's germline CDR1 is MGHRA and CDR2 YSYEKL. The V gene lost 5 bases and the J gene lost 2 bases, with 15 bases spanning the gap. The CDR3 runs 15 residues. In DNA form, the CDR3 reads TGCGCCAGCAGCAATAGCCAAAAGGGGAACTATGGCTACACCTTC. Residues: CASSNSQKGNYGYTF.

There are a few counts of this clonotype. The chain combines TRBV4-3 with TRBJ2-1; 9 bases agree with TRBD2. This CDR3 comprises 15 residues. V trimming: 0 bases; J trimming: 8 bases; junction bases outside the gene matches: 5. Germline loops: CDR1 LGHNA, CDR2 YSLEER. CDR3 in DNA: TGCGCCAGCAGCCAAGATTTGCCTAGCGGGGATGAGCAGTTCTTC. This encodes CASSQDLPSGDEQFF.

This clonotype was found a few times. The CDR3 sequence: CSVEPGTAYSTDTQYF. CDR3 DNA: TGCAGCGTTGAACCCGGGACCGCTTATAGCACAGATACGCAGTATTTT. The chain joins TRBV29-1 to TRBJ2-3; D is perhaps TRBD1 or TRBD2 (5 bases each). The length of the CDR3 is 16 residues. The germline V gene has CDR1 SQVTM and CDR2 ANQGSEA. Trimming removed 2 bases from V and 0 bases from J, with 15 bases in between.

At least ten counts were recorded for this clonotype. The chain uses TRBV12-3 or TRBV12-4 and TRBJ1-2, with D possibly being TRBD1 (5 bases). The V end was cut by 6 bases, the J end by 2 bases, with 16 bases between. CDR3 length: 15 residues. CDR3 region: CASRETAPMNYGYTF. The CDR3, as DNA: TGTGCCAGCAGAGAGACAGCACCGATGAACTATGGCTACACCTTC.

This clonotype showed up just a few times. The V call is TRBV20-1, the J call TRBJ1-2; 10 bases match TRBD1. Germline trimming cut 6 bases from V and 5 bases from J; bases unmatched to any gene: 6. Germline loops: CDR1 DFQATT, CDR2 SNEGSKA (reference sequence). The CDR3 length is 13 residues. In DNA form, the CDR3 reads TGCAGTGCGGGGGACAGGGGAGGGTATGGCTACACCTTC. Amino acid sequence: CSAGDRGGYGYTF.

This clonotype turned up a few times. This chain connects TRBV20-1 to TRBJ2-6; D remains ambiguous. V lost 2 bases and J 1 base, leaving 15 bases between the germline ends. The CDR3 is made up of 17 amino acids. In germline, CDR1 is DFQATT, CDR2 SNEGSKA (reference sequence). The CDR3 sequence is CSARRSRRNSGANVLTF. DNA for the CDR3: TGCAGTGCTAGAAGGTCGCGCCGTAATTCTGGGGCCAACGTCCTGACTTTC.

The gene calls are TRBV5-4 and TRBJ1-1, with 9 positions matching TRBD1. CDR3 length: 14 residues. V was clipped by 9 bases and J by 4 bases; unmatched bases: 10. The germline gives CDR1 SGHNT, CDR2 YYREEE (reference sequence). CDR3 sequence: CATETGGRSTEAFF. CDR3 in DNA: TGTGCCACCGAGACAGGGGGTCGGAGCACTGAAGCTTTCTTT.

This rearrangement joins TRBV9 to TRBJ1-2; D remains unclear. CDR3 length: 13 amino acids. Trimming removed 0 bases from V and 6 bases from J, with 9 bases in between. In germline, CDR1 is SGDLS, CDR2 YYNGEE. The DNA for the CDR3 is TGTGCCAGCAGCGTAGGCCGGGCGGATGGCTACACCTTC. Translating gives CASSVGRADGYTF.

This clonotype has ten or more counts. The chain has TRBV7-6 and TRBJ2-7; 9 bases map to TRBD2. V lost 0 bases and J lost 2; bases outside the gene matches: 2. Germline lookup yields CDR1 SGHVS and CDR2 FNYEAQ. CDR3 length equals 15 residues. This CDR3 is CASSLAASGTYEQYF. The CDR3 DNA sequence: TGTGCCAGCAGCTTAGCCGCTAGCGGGACCTACGAGCAGTACTTC.

V usage is TRBV27 and J usage is TRBJ2-3, with D hard to call. Trimming shortened V by 5 bases and J by 2 bases, and 14 bases separated the two germline ends. Germline CDR1 reads MNHEY; CDR2 reads SMNVEV (reference sequence). The CDR3 extends over 15 amino acids. This CDR3 is CASSADMPYTDTQYF. The CDR3 DNA reads TGTGCCAGCAGTGCTGACATGCCATACACAGATACGCAGTATTTT.

This chain uses TRBV27 with TRBJ2-2, with TRBD1 matching 10 bases. Germline CDR1 and CDR2: MNHEY and SMNVEV (reference sequence). The V segment lost 6 bases and the J segment 7 bases; nucleotides outside the gene matches: 8. The CDR3 length is 15 residues. Written as DNA, the CDR3 is TGTGCCAGCAGGCCTAGGGGACAGGGGATCGGGGAGCTGTTTTTT. This codes for CASRPRGQGIGELFF.

This clonotype was seen a few times. This chain uses TRBV6-1 with TRBJ2-1; TRBD1 matches 9 bases. The CDR3 contains 14 residues. The germline gives CDR1 MNHNS, CDR2 SASEGT. V dropped 7 bases and J dropped 8; count of bases not matched to a gene: 9. In DNA, the CDR3 is TGTGCCAGCACACGGGACAGGGTTGTGGATGAGCAGTTCTTC. Its protein product is CASTRDRVVDEQFF.

This sequence joins TRBV7-4 and TRBJ1-1, with 8 positions matching TRBD1. Germline V gives CDR1 SGHVT, CDR2 SQSDAQ. The CDR3 is 12 residues long. With V trimmed by 6 bases and J by 6 bases, 3 bases remained unmatched. CDR3 protein: CASSDRGSEAFF. The CDR3, as DNA: TGTGCCAGCAGTGACAGGGGTTCTGAAGCTTTCTTT.